This TCR beta chain was sequenced during a study of beta chain features in type 1 diabetes. The CDR3 sequence is 14 residues long. Germline CDR1 is SGHTA and CDR2 is FQGNSA. Trimming shortened V by 0 bases and J by 2 bases, and 5 bases separated the two germline ends. Reverse transcribing all isolated RNA meant expressed TCRB transcripts were sequenced. Only in-frame clones appear in the TCRdb table, and some are missing; sequencing was by immunoSEQ multiplex PCR. The data show under 250,000 clones, about a tenth seen once. The receptor's source is a man aged 18 to 30 in good health. Sequences were obtained from central memory CD4+ T cells from blood. V gene TRBV7-2 combines with J gene TRBJ2-1; no firm D call. The DNA for the CDR3 is TGTGCCAGCAGCTTAGCGCTTGCCTACAATGAGCAGTTCTTC. It translates to CASSLALAYNEQFF.